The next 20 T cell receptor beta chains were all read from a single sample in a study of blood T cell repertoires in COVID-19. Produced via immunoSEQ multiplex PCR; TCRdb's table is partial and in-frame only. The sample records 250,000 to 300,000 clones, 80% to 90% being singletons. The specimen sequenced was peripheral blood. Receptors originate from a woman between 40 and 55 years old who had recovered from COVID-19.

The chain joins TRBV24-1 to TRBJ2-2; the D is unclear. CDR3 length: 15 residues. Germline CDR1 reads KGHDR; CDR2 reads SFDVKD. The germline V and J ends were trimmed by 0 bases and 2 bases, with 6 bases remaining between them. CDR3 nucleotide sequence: TGTGCCACCAGTGATTTGCTGAGAAACACCGGGGAGCTGTTTTTT. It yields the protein CATSDLLRNTGELFF.

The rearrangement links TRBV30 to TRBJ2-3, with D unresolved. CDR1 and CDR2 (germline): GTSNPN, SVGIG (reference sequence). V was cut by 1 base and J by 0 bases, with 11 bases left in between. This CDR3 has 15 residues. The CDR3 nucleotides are TGTGCCTGGAGTGAAGGTGCGGATAGCACAGATACGCAGTATTTT. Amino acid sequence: CAWSEGADSTDTQYF.

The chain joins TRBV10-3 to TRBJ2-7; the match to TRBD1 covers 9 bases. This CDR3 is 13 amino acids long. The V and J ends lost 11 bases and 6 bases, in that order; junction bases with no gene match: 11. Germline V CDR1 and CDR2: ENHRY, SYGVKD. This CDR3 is CAAGTGQTVEQYF. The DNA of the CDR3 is TGTGCCGCGGGGACAGGGCAAACGGTCGAGCAGTACTTC.

The chain's CDR3 is CASSPPSVNEQYF. The CDR3 DNA reads TGTGCCAGCTCACCACCATCAGTCAACGAGCAGTACTTC. This chain joins TRBV18 and TRBJ2-7; unclear D gene. The CDR3 loop spans 13 amino acids. CDR1 and CDR2 from the germline V gene are KGHSH and LQKENI. Trimming took off 0 bases at V and 5 bases at J, with 8 bases between the two ends. The variable domain in full, with the rest retrieved from reference TRBV18 and TRBJ2-7, is NAGVMQNPRHLVRRRGQEARLRCSPMKGHSHVYWYRQLPEEGLKFMVYLQKENIIDESGMPKERFSAEFPKEGPSILRIQQVVRGDSAAYFCASSPPSVNEQYFGPGTRLTVT.

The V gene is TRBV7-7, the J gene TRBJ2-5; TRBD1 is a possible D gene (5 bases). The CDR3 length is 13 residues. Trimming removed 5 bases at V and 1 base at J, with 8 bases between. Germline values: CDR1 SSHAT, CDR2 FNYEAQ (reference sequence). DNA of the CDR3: TGTGCCAGCAGCCTCGACAGCCAAGAGACCCAGTACTTC. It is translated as CASSLDSQETQYF.

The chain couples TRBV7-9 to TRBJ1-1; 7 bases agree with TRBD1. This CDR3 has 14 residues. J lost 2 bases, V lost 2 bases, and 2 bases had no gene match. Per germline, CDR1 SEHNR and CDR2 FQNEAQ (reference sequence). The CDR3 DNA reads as TGTGCCAGCAGCTTAACAGGGGCTAACACTGAAGCTTTCTTT. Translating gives CASSLTGANTEAFF.

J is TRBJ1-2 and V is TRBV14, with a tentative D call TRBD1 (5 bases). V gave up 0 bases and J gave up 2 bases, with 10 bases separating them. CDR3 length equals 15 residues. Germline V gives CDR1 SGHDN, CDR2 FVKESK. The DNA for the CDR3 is TGTGCCAGCAGCCAAGATTTCGGGGGGAACTATGGCTACACCTTC. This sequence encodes CASSQDFGGNYGYTF. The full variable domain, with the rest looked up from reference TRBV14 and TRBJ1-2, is EAGVTQFPSHSVIEKGQTVTLRCDPISGHDNLYWYRRVMGKEIKFLLHFVKESKQDESGMPNNRFLAERTGGTYSTLKVQPAELEDSGVYFCASSQDFGGNYGYTFGSGTRLTVV.

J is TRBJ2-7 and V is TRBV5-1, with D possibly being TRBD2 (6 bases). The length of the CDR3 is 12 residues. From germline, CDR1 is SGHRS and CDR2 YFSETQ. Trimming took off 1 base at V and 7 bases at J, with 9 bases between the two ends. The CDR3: CASSLKEGEQYF. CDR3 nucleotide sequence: TGCGCCAGCAGCTTGAAGGAGGGTGAGCAGTACTTC.

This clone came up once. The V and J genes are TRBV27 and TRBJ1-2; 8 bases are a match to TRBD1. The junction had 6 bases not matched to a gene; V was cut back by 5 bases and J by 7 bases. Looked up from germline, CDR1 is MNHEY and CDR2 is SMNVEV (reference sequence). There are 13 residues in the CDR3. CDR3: CASSLDRGLGYTF. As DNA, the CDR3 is TGTGCCAGCAGTCTCGACAGGGGACTTGGCTACACCTTC.

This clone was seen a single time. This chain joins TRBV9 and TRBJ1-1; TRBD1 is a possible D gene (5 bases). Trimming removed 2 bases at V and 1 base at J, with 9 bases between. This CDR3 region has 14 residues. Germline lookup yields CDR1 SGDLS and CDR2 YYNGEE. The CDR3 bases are TGTGCCAGCAGCGTTGGGGGGACGAACACTGAAGCTTTCTTT. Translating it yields CASSVGGTNTEAFF.

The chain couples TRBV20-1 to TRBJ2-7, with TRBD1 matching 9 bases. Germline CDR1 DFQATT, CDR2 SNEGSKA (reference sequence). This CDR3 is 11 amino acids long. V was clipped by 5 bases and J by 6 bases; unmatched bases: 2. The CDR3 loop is CSALTGGEQYF. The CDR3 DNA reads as TGCAGTGCTTTGACAGGGGGCGAGCAGTACTTC.

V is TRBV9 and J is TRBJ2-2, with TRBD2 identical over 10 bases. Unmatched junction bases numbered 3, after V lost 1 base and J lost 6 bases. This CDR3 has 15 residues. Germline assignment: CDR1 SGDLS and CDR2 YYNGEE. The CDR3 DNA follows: TGTGCCAGCAGCGTACTAGCGGGAGTCTCCGGGGAGCTGTTTTTT. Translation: CASSVLAGVSGELFF.

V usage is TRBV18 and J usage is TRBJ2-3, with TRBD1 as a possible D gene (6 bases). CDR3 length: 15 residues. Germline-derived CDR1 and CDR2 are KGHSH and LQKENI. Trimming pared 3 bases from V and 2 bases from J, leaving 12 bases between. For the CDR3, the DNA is TGTGCCAGCTCACCTTACGACAGGACCACAGATACGCAGTATTTT. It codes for CASSPYDRTTDTQYF. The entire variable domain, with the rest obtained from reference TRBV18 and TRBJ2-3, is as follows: NAGVMQNPRHLVRRRGQEARLRCSPMKGHSHVYWYRQLPEEGLKFMVYLQKENIIDESGMPKERFSAEFPKEGPSILRIQQVVRGDSAAYFCASSPYDRTTDTQYFGPGTRLTVL.

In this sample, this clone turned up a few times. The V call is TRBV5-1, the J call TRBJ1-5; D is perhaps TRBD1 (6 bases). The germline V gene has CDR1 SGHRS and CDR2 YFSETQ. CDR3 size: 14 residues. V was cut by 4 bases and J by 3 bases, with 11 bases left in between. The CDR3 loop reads CASSPDRANQPQHF. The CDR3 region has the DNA TGCGCCAGCAGCCCGGACAGAGCCAATCAGCCCCAGCATTTT.

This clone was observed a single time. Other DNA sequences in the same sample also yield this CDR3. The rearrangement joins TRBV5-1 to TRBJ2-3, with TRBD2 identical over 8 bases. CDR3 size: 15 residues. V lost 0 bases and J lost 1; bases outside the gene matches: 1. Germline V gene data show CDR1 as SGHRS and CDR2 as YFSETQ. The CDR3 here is CASSLEAGGTDTQYF. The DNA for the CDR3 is TGCGCCAGCAGCTTGGAAGCGGGGGGCACAGATACGCAGTATTTT.

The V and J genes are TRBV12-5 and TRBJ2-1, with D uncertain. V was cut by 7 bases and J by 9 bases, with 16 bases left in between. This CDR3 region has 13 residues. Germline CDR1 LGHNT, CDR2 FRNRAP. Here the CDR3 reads CASVNSSELEQFF. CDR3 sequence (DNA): TGTGCTAGTGTCAATTCGAGCGAACTTGAGCAGTTCTTC.

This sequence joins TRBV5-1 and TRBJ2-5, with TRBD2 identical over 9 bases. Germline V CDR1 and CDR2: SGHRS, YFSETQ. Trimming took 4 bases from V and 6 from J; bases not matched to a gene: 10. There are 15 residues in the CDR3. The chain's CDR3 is CASSLGGGGAKTQYF. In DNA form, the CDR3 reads TGCGCCAGCAGCCTGGGTGGCGGGGGGGCAAAGACCCAGTACTTC.

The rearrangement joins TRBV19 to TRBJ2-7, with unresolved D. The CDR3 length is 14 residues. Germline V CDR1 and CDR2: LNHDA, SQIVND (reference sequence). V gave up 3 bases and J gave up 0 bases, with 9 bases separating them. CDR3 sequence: CASSILADSYEQYF. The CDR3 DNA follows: TGTGCCAGTAGTATCCTGGCCGACTCCTACGAGCAGTACTTC.

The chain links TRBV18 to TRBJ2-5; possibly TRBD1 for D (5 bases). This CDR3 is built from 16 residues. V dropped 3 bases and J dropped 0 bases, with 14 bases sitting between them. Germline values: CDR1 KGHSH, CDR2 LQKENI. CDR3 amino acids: CASSPKTESYQETQYF. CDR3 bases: TGTGCCAGCTCACCCAAGACAGAAAGTTACCAAGAGACCCAGTACTTC.

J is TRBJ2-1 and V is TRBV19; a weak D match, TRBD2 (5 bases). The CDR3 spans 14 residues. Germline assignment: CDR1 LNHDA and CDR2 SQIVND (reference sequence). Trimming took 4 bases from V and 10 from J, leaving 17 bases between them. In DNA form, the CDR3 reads TGTGCCAGTAGTAGTCGGCTAGCCGCTAACGAGCAGTTCTTC. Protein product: CASSSRLAANEQFF.